This passage covers 28 T cell receptor beta chains from one sample sequenced in a study of early T cells in non-severe SARS-CoV-2 infection. TCRdb ran MiXCR on the 5' RACE reads and lists one entry per CDR3 protein. The repertoire holds just under 65,000 distinct CDR3 sequences, with almost 9% as singletons. Here the sequenced sample was whole blood, taken at baseline. These TCRs come from an adult who was a healthcare worker with PCR-confirmed SARS-CoV-2 infection or an uninfected control (not recorded which).

This clonotype was counted a few times. The V gene is TRBV15, the J gene TRBJ2-2; a weak D match, TRBD1 (6 bases). V lost 5 bases to trimming and J lost 4 bases, with 11 bases between them. This CDR3 comprises 14 residues. CDR1 and CDR2 (germline): LNHNV, YYDKDF (reference sequence). Here the CDR3 DNA reads TGTGCCACCAGCGGTCAGGGGAGCACCGGGGAGCTGTTTTTT. Protein sequence: CATSGQGSTGELFF. Supplemented by reference TRBV15 and TRBJ2-2, the full variable domain reads DAMVIQNPRYQVTQFGKPVTLSCSQTLNHNVMYWYQQKSSQAPKLLFHYYDKDFNNEADTPDNFQSRRPNTSFCFLDIRSPGLGDTAMYLCATSGQGSTGELFFGEGSRLTVL.

This clonotype came up a few times. The chain has TRBV5-8 and TRBJ1-1, with unresolved D. Germline loops: CDR1 SGHTS, CDR2 YDEGEE. Deletions cut 1 base from V and 10 bases from J, with 8 bases between. CDR3 length: 11 amino acids. The CDR3 sequence: CASSLRVGAFF. The CDR3 region has the DNA TGTGCCAGCAGCTTGCGGGTTGGAGCTTTCTTT.

This clonotype was observed at least ten times. The chain links TRBV10-3 to TRBJ2-3, with a weak D call TRBD2 (6 bases). From germline, CDR1 is ENHRY and CDR2 SYGVKD. The CDR3 totals 15 residues. Trimming stripped 4 bases from V and 1 base from J, with 12 bases between. This CDR3 is CAISATSRGTDTQYF. In DNA form, the CDR3 reads TGTGCCATCAGTGCAACTAGCCGGGGCACAGATACGCAGTATTTT.

This clonotype was seen only a few times. The chain has TRBV20-1 and TRBJ2-1; perhaps TRBD2 as D (5 bases). Trimming cost V 7 bases and J 5 bases, with 18 bases left between them. CDR1 and CDR2 (germline): DFQATT, SNEGSKA (reference sequence). This CDR3 region has 14 residues. This CDR3 is CSGRRSVLHNEQFF. The CDR3 nucleotides read TGCAGTGGAAGGAGGTCGGTCCTCCACAATGAGCAGTTCTTC.

This clonotype was found a few times. The chain combines TRBV12-3 or TRBV12-4 with TRBJ2-1; D might be TRBD1 (5 bases). V was pared by 7 bases and J by 2 bases, with 9 bases between. The CDR3 contains 13 residues. The CDR3 sequence: CASTTDTYNEQFF. The DNA for the CDR3 is TGTGCCAGCACTACGGACACCTACAATGAGCAGTTCTTC.

The chain joins TRBV10-2 to TRBJ2-1, with 9 positions matching TRBD1. V lost 8 bases, J lost 6 bases, and 5 bases stayed unmatched. Germline values: CDR1 WSHSY, CDR2 SAAADI. This CDR3 has 13 residues. The CDR3 loop reads CASAGTGSNEQFF. CDR3 coding DNA: TGCGCCAGCGCCGGGACAGGGTCCAATGAGCAGTTCTTC.

The sample holds a few counts of this clonotype. The chain carries TRBV3-1 and TRBJ2-7; TRBD1 is a possible D gene (8 bases). Trimming left V 1 base short and J 6 bases short, with 13 bases between. Germline CDR1 and CDR2: LGHDT and YNNKEL (reference sequence). The CDR3 loop spans 14 amino acids. CDR3 nucleotide sequence: TGTGCCAGCAGCCAAGGGACAGGGAGGGGCGAGCAGTACTTC. Protein sequence: CASSQGTGRGEQYF.

This clonotype was observed a few times. The rearrangement uses TRBV20-1 and TRBJ2-1; perhaps D is TRBD1 or TRBD2 (5 bases each). The length of the CDR3 is 15 residues. The germline V gene has CDR1 DFQATT and CDR2 SNEGSKA (reference sequence). Trimming removed 0 bases from V and 2 bases from J, with 11 bases in between. In DNA, the CDR3 is TGCAGTGCTAGAGATCAATCGGGACCCTACAATGAGCAGTTCTTC. Protein: CSARDQSGPYNEQFF.

This clonotype was counted ten times or more. This chain connects TRBV7-3 to TRBJ2-6, with D uncertain. Trimming shortened V by 3 bases and J by 0 bases, and 3 bases separated the two germline ends. The germline gives CDR1 SGHTA, CDR2 FQGTGA. The CDR3 length is 14 residues. The CDR3 protein is CASSFYSGANVLTF. The CDR3 DNA reads TGTGCCAGCAGCTTCTACTCTGGGGCCAACGTCCTGACTTTC.

This clonotype appeared a few times. This sequence joins TRBV9 and TRBJ2-2; TRBD1 agrees at 9 bases. From germline, CDR1 is SGDLS and CDR2 YYNGEE. The trim removed 0 bases at V and 5 bases at J, leaving 5 bases unmatched. The CDR3 extends over 16 amino acids. This CDR3 reads CASSVVRTGETGELFF. The DNA of the CDR3 is TGTGCCAGCAGCGTAGTGAGGACAGGGGAAACCGGGGAGCTGTTTTTT.

The sample holds a few counts of this clonotype. The chain uses TRBV4-2 and TRBJ2-1; possible D gene TRBD2, 5 bases. The CDR3 consists of 14 residues. V was pared by 4 bases and J by 4 bases, with 11 bases between. Germline-derived CDR1 and CDR2 are LGHNA and YNFKEQ. As DNA, the CDR3 is TGTGCCAGCAGCCCAGCGGTGAGATACAATGAGCAGTTCTTC. This encodes CASSPAVRYNEQFF.

This clonotype was seen only a few times. A clone one base away is much larger, so this may be a read error. The V call is TRBV6-6, the J call TRBJ1-1; no firm D call. V lost 6 bases and J 1 base, leaving 3 bases between the germline ends. Germline loops: CDR1 MNHNY, CDR2 SVGAGI (reference sequence). There are 11 residues in the CDR3. This CDR3 is CASSWNTEAFF. The DNA of the CDR3 is TGTGCCAGCAGCTGGAACACTGAAGCTTTCTTT.

This clonotype came up a few times. This chain uses TRBV2 with TRBJ1-5, with D unresolved. The germline V gene encodes CDR1 SNHLY and CDR2 FYNNEI. The germline V and J ends were trimmed by 3 bases and 9 bases, with 9 bases remaining between them. This CDR3 has 12 residues. This CDR3 is CASSDPYPPQHF. The CDR3 DNA reads as TGTGCCAGCAGTGACCCGTATCCGCCCCAGCATTTT.

This clonotype was seen at least ten times. The chain combines TRBV3-1 with TRBJ2-2; maybe TRBD1 (6 bases). The CDR3 is 15 residues long. The V and J ends lost 4 bases and 1 base respectively, with 10 bases between them. Germline loops: CDR1 LGHDT, CDR2 YNNKEL (reference sequence). CDR3 bases: TGTGCCAGCAGCCTTGGGACAAAGAACACCGGGGAGCTGTTTTTT. This codes for CASSLGTKNTGELFF.

This clonotype was detected only a few times. The V gene is TRBV12-3 or TRBV12-4, the J gene TRBJ1-2, with 11 bases identical to TRBD1. This CDR3 has 16 residues. The V and J ends lost 5 bases and 4 bases, in that order; junction bases with no gene match: 9. CDR3 DNA: TGTGCCAGCAGTCCCGGACAGGGGGCATATGGCTATGGCTACACCTTC. Amino acid sequence: CASSPGQGAYGYGYTF.

V and J are TRBV5-6 and TRBJ1-2, with a weak D call TRBD1 (6 bases). The V gene lost 4 bases and the J gene lost 4 bases, with 14 bases spanning the gap. This CDR3 contains 14 residues. The germline V gene has CDR1 SGHDT and CDR2 YYEEEE. The CDR3 here is CASSRYRVGYGYTF. CDR3 bases: TGTGCCAGCAGCCGGTACAGGGTCGGCTATGGCTACACCTTC.

V is TRBV12-3 or TRBV12-4 and J is TRBJ1-2, with D maybe TRBD1 (6 bases). With 1 base removed from V and 5 bases from J, the gap between germline ends came to 14 bases. This CDR3 region has 15 residues. As DNA, the CDR3 is TGTGCCAGCAGTTTAGAGGCAGGGGTTACATATGGCTACACCTTC. The encoded protein is CASSLEAGVTYGYTF.

This clonotype occurred a few times. The chain couples TRBV2 to TRBJ2-3, with 7 bases lining up with TRBD1. Looked up from germline, CDR1 is SNHLY and CDR2 is FYNNEI. Trimming at V came to 5 bases and at J to 4 bases, leaving 3 bases not matched to a gene. CDR3 size: 13 residues. The CDR3, as DNA: TGTGCCAGCAGTAGACAGGGACCAGATACGCAGTATTTT. This sequence encodes CASSRQGPDTQYF.

This clonotype has a count of ten or more. The V call is TRBV7-2, the J call TRBJ1-2; TRBD1 agrees at 8 bases. CDR3 size: 15 residues. J gave up 6 bases and V 5 bases, and 11 bases lay outside the gene matches. Germline values: CDR1 SGHTA, CDR2 FQGNSA. In DNA form, the CDR3 reads TGTGCCAGCAGCAGGCAAACCGGGACAGGAGATGGCTACACCTTC. Translated: CASSRQTGTGDGYTF.

This chain uses TRBV20-1 with TRBJ2-1; D uncertain. This CDR3 has 11 amino acids. Germline V gene data show CDR1 as DFQATT and CDR2 as SNEGSKA (reference sequence). The V and J ends lost 4 bases and 9 bases respectively, with 10 bases between them. The CDR3: CSATLASEQFF. The CDR3 bases are TGCAGTGCTACTTTAGCCAGTGAGCAGTTCTTC.

This clonotype was observed many times. The rearrangement links TRBV6-1 to TRBJ1-6; D unclear. V was trimmed by 11 bases and J by 4 bases, leaving 6 bases between them. Germline V gene data show CDR1 as MNHNS and CDR2 as SASEGT. CDR3 length: 11 residues. The CDR3: CAGPYNSPLHF. The CDR3 DNA reads TGTGCCGGCCCATATAATTCACCCCTCCACTTT.

This clonotype has only a few counts. The J gene is TRBJ2-3, the V gene TRBV11-2; tentatively, D is TRBD2 (5 bases). The CDR3 totals 16 residues. The V end lost 1 base, the J end lost 4 bases, and 15 bases lay between the germline ends. Germline CDR1 SGHAT, CDR2 FQNNGV. CDR3 region: CASSLVAEGEPDTQYF. CDR3 DNA sequence: TGTGCCAGCAGCTTAGTAGCTGAGGGAGAGCCAGATACGCAGTATTTT.

This clonotype has a count of ten or more. The chain employs TRBV5-4 and TRBJ2-3; no definite D call. V was clipped by 0 bases and J by 0 bases, with 8 bases between them. The CDR3 runs 15 residues. The germline V gene encodes CDR1 SGHNT and CDR2 YYREEE (reference sequence). In DNA form, the CDR3 reads TGTGCCAGCAGCTTGGAAGCCACTAGCACAGATACGCAGTATTTT. It encodes CASSLEATSTDTQYF.

This clonotype was observed at least ten times. The rearrangement links TRBV18 to TRBJ2-7; D ambiguous. Trimming stripped 2 bases from V and 3 bases from J, with 8 bases between. The CDR3 length is 13 residues. Germline V gene data show CDR1 as KGHSH and CDR2 as LQKENI. The chain's CDR3 is CASSPRTGYEQYF. CDR3 sequence (DNA): TGTGCCAGCTCACCAAGGACGGGCTACGAGCAGTACTTC. Drawing the rest from reference TRBV18 and TRBJ2-7, the complete variable domain is NAGVMQNPRHLVRRRGQEARLRCSPMKGHSHVYWYRQLPEEGLKFMVYLQKENIIDESGMPKERFSAEFPKEGPSILRIQQVVRGDSAAYFCASSPRTGYEQYFGPGTRLTVT.

The chain has TRBV20-1 and TRBJ2-7, with 7 bases identical to TRBD2. V trimming: 0 bases; J trimming: 2 bases; junction bases outside the gene matches: 13. The CDR3 is 17 residues long. The germline V gene has CDR1 DFQATT and CDR2 SNEGSKA (reference sequence). CDR3 residues: CSARDLKGSGSTYEQYF. The CDR3 region has the DNA TGCAGTGCTAGAGATCTAAAGGGTAGCGGGTCCACCTACGAGCAGTACTTC.

This clonotype was found many times. The chain employs TRBV9 and TRBJ2-7, with D possibly TRBD1 on 5 matching bases. CDR1 is SGDLS and CDR2 is YYNGEE in the germline V gene. Trimming removed 0 bases at V and 2 bases at J, with 18 bases between. The CDR3 contains 17 residues. CDR3 sequence: CASSVGLQGPSTYEQYF. In nucleotides, the CDR3 is TGTGCCAGCAGCGTAGGGTTGCAGGGCCCGTCGACCTACGAGCAGTACTTC.

This chain connects TRBV6-2 or TRBV6-3 to TRBJ2-2, with D perhaps given as TRBD1 or TRBD2 (5 bases each). The CDR3 runs to 15 residues. V was pared by 5 bases and J by 4 bases, with 14 bases between. CDR1 and CDR2 from the germline V gene are MNHEY and SVGEGT. The CDR3 DNA sequence: TGTGCCAGCAGTCCCACGAGGGGTTTCACCGGGGAGCTGTTTTTT. This encodes CASSPTRGFTGELFF.

This clonotype was observed a handful of times. The V call is TRBV4-2, the J call TRBJ2-1; weak D call: TRBD1 (8 bases). From germline, CDR1 is LGHNA and CDR2 YNFKEQ. This CDR3 contains 16 residues. V lost 1 base and J lost 8, with 18 bases in between. The CDR3 DNA sequence: TGTGCCAGCAGCCAAGTCACAGGGGGAACTAGCGATGAGCAGTTCTTC. Translating gives CASSQVTGGTSDEQFF.